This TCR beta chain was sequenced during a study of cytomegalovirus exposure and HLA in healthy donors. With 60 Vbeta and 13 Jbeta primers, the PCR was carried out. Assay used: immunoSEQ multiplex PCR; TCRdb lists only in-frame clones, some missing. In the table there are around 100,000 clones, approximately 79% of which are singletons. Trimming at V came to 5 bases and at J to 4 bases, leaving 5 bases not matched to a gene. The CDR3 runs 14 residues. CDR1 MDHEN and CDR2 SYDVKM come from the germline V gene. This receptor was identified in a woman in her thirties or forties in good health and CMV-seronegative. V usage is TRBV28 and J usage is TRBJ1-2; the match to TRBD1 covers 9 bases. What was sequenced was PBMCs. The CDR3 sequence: CASSLQTGGYGYTF. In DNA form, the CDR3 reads TGTGCCAGCAGTCTCCAGACAGGGGGCTATGGCTACACCTTC.